This entry describes one T cell receptor (beta chain). This CDR3 is 14 amino acids long. V lost 4 bases to trimming and J lost 0 bases, with 9 bases between them. Germline CDR1 and CDR2: LGHDT and YNNKEL (reference sequence). This entry comes from a study of Graves' ophthalmopathy and Graves' hyperthyroidism. TCR beta CDR3 regions were amplified from RNA transcripts. HTBI primers were employed in first-round RT-PCR, then a second-round multiplex PCR followed. TCRdb itself ran the multiplex PCR reads through MiXCR, one entry per CDR3 protein. This table holds more than 550,000 distinct CDR3 sequences, about two fifths found once. Clinical symptoms, serum thyroxine, TRAb, thyroid ultrasound and orbital computed tomography determined diagnosis.

This TCR came from an adult man with Graves' ophthalmopathy. Sequenced material: peripheral blood. The rearrangement joins TRBV3-1 to TRBJ1-1; D call uncertain. The CDR3 protein is CASSPSYMNTEAFF. DNA for the CDR3: TGTGCCAGCAGCCCATCTTATATGAACACTGAAGCTTTCTTT.